The clone carrying this T cell receptor beta chain came up a few times. These data belong to a study of blood T cell repertoires in COVID-19. Looking at the study overall: COVID-19 samples collected from the United States, Italy and Spain covered acute and convalescent phases. Sample material is recorded as cDNA or gDNA derived from T cells, B-cell-depleted T cells, or PBMCs.

The age range of participants was roughly 18 to 90 years, with residence in about two dozen US areas. The method was immunoSEQ multiplex PCR; TCRdb's version includes in-frame clones alone and lacks a portion of them. This table has hundreds of thousands of clones, roughly nine tenths appearing once. V lost 0 bases to trimming and J lost 2 bases; unmatched junction nucleotides: 5. Germline V CDR1 and CDR2: SGHRS, YFSETQ. This CDR3 is 17 amino acids long. Sequenced sample: PBMCs or T cells enriched from blood (not recorded which). The chain is built from TRBV5-1 and TRBJ2-1, with 10 positions matching TRBD1. This receptor was identified in a man younger than 30 who had recovered from COVID-19. The CDR3 region has the DNA TGCGCCAGCAGCTTGGGGTTCGGGACAGGGGCCTACAATGAGCAGTTCTTC. As protein: CASSLGFGTGAYNEQFF.